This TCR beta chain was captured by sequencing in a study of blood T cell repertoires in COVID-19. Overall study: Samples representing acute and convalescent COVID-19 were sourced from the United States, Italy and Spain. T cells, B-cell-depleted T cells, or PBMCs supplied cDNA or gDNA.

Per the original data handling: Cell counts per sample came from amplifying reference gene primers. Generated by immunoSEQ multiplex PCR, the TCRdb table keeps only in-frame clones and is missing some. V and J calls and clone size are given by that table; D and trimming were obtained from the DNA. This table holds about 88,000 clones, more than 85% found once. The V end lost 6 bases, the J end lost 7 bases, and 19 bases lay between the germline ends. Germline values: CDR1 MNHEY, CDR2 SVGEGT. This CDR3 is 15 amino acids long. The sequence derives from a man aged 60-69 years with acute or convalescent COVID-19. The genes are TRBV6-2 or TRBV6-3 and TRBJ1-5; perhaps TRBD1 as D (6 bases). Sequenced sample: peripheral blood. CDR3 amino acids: CASSLTTGLKQPQHF. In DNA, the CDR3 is TGTGCCAGCAGCCTTACCACAGGGCTAAAGCAGCCCCAGCATTTT.